These 17 T cell receptor beta chains were all obtained from the same sample, sequenced in a study of blood T cell repertoires in COVID-19. TCRdb's copy holds only in-frame clones and misses some; the assay was immunoSEQ multiplex PCR. The sample consists of approximately 290,000 clones, 90% of them appearing once. Sample: PBMCs or T cells enriched from blood (not recorded which). Every receptor here comes from a young woman with acute COVID-19.

The V gene is TRBV19, the J gene TRBJ1-3; D is uncertain. CDR3 size: 15 residues. CDR1 is LNHDA and CDR2 is SQIVND in the germline V gene (reference sequence). Trimming removed 5 bases from V and 0 bases from J, with 11 bases in between. CDR3 protein: CASSSDSSSGNTIYF. As DNA, the CDR3 is TGTGCCAGTAGTTCCGACTCGAGCTCTGGAAACACCATATATTTT. The entire variable domain, with the rest obtained from reference TRBV19 and TRBJ1-3, is as follows: DGGITQSPKYLFRKEGQNVTLSCEQNLNHDAMYWYRQDPGQGLRLIYYSQIVNDFQKGDIAEGYSVSREKKESFPLTVTSAQKNPTAFYLCASSSDSSSGNTIYFGEGSWLTVV.

The V call is TRBV7-2, the J call TRBJ1-4; 11 nucleotides align to TRBD1. The ends lost 1 base at V and 6 bases at J; junction bases unmatched: 10. The CDR3 spans 18 residues. Per germline, CDR1 SGHTA and CDR2 FQGNSA. In DNA, the CDR3 is TGTGCCAGCAGCTTAGTCGGGGACAGGGGGGAGGGGTATGAAAAACTGTTTTTT. It is translated as CASSLVGDRGEGYEKLFF.

V usage is TRBV3-1 (or the pseudogene TRBV3-2) and J usage is TRBJ2-7; 11 bases agree with TRBD2. This CDR3 has 19 amino acids. CDR1 and CDR2 (germline): LGHDT, YNNKEL (reference sequence). Losses at the gene ends were 2 bases for V and 1 base for J; bases not matched to a gene: 13. This CDR3 is CASSQRVTTSGKLSYEQYF. DNA for the CDR3: TGTGCCAGCAGCCAAAGAGTTACGACTAGCGGGAAACTATCCTACGAGCAGTACTTC.

This sequence joins TRBV2 and TRBJ1-1; the match to TRBD1 covers 8 bases. After removal of 6 bases from V and 6 bases from J, the junction contained 6 bases not matched to a gene. This CDR3 is built from 13 residues. CDR1 and CDR2 (germline): SNHLY, FYNNEI. CDR3 sequence: CASSRDRLSEAFF. CDR3 nucleotide sequence: TGTGCCAGCAGCCGGGACAGGCTTTCTGAAGCTTTCTTT.

CDR3 sequence reads: CASSLTRLAGAVDTQYF. The CDR3 bases are TGTGCCAGTAGTCTAACCCGACTAGCGGGAGCTGTTGATACGCAGTATTTT. The chain has TRBV19 and TRBJ2-3; 12 positions match TRBD2. V dropped 5 bases and J dropped 6; count of bases not matched to a gene: 12. From germline, CDR1 is LNHDA and CDR2 SQIVND (reference sequence). CDR3 length equals 17 residues.

This sequence joins TRBV7-9 and TRBJ2-3; TRBD2 matches at 7 bases. Germline lookup yields CDR1 SEHNR and CDR2 FQNEAQ (reference sequence). The CDR3 has 18 amino acids. The ends lost 4 bases at V and 1 base at J; junction bases unmatched: 14. The CDR3 sequence is CASSSREAHLKRTDTQYF. Here the CDR3 DNA reads TGTGCCAGCAGCTCACGGGAGGCCCACCTTAAACGCACAGATACGCAGTATTTT.

The chain has TRBV7-8 and TRBJ2-7, with 9 bases lining up with TRBD1. The CDR3 covers 16 residues. The germline V gene has CDR1 SGHVS and CDR2 FQNEAQ. V lost 5 bases, J lost 5 bases, and 13 bases stayed unmatched. The chain's CDR3 is CASSVSPGQGEDEQYF. The DNA for the CDR3 is TGTGCCAGCAGCGTTAGCCCGGGACAGGGTGAGGACGAGCAGTACTTC.

The chain carries TRBV6-5 and TRBJ1-3; weak D call: TRBD1 (6 bases). CDR1 is MNHEY, CDR2 SVGAGI, per germline. The CDR3 sequence is 14 residues long. The V end lost 8 bases, the J end lost 4 bases, and 15 bases lay between the germline ends. The CDR3 coding sequence is TGTGCCAGCTCCTGGGACAATACGGGAAACACCATATATTTT. This translates into CASSWDNTGNTIYF.

The chain carries TRBV20-1 and TRBJ1-6; no firm D call. CDR3 length equals 14 residues. V was cut by 3 bases and J by 7 bases, with 13 bases left in between. The V gene's germline CDR1 is DFQATT and CDR2 SNEGSKA (reference sequence). The CDR3 nucleotides are TGCAGTGCTAGTTTGACCGCGGGGAATTCACCCCTCCACTTT. It encodes CSASLTAGNSPLHF.

This sequence joins TRBV19 and TRBJ1-5, with TRBD1 matching 7 bases. The CDR3 is 15 amino acids. Trimming cost V 6 bases and J 2 bases; bases outside gene matches: 7. Germline CDR1 and CDR2: LNHDA and SQIVND (reference sequence). In DNA, the CDR3 is TGTGCCAGTAGACCCACAGGGGCCGGCAATCAGCCCCAGCATTTT. Translation gives CASRPTGAGNQPQHF.

This rearrangement joins TRBV5-1 to TRBJ1-1; TRBD1 aligns across 9 bases. This CDR3 has 14 residues. CDR1 SGHRS and CDR2 YFSETQ come from the germline V gene. Unmatched junction bases numbered 8, after V lost 0 bases and J lost 11 bases. This chain's CDR3 is CASSLDKNRGLAFF. CDR3 nucleotides: TGCGCCAGCAGCTTGGACAAGAACAGGGGGCTTGCTTTCTTT.

The chain joins TRBV7-9 to TRBJ2-7; D is possibly TRBD2 (5 bases). Trimming shortened V by 5 bases and J by 7 bases, and 24 bases separated the two germline ends. The CDR3 contains 16 residues. Germline CDR1 SEHNR, CDR2 FQNEAQ (reference sequence). The CDR3, as DNA: TGTGCCAGCAGCCCCGCCGGGTACTGGACTGAGGAGGAGCAGTACTTC. Translation gives CASSPAGYWTEEEQYF.

In nucleotides, the CDR3 is TGCGCCAGCAGCTGGGATGCAGGGGGCAGCTATGGCTACACCTTC. Amino acid sequence: CASSWDAGGSYGYTF. The chain joins TRBV5-1 to TRBJ1-2; 8 bases match TRBD1. The J segment lost 4 bases and the V segment lost 3 bases, leaving 8 bases of the junction unmatched. CDR3 length: 15 amino acids. CDR1 is SGHRS and CDR2 is YFSETQ in the germline V gene.

The rearrangement links TRBV6-5 to TRBJ2-3; weak D call: TRBD1 (5 bases). Per germline, CDR1 MNHEY and CDR2 SVGAGI. The CDR3 is 15 amino acids. The V and J ends lost 10 bases and 5 bases respectively, with 22 bases between them. In nucleotides, the CDR3 is TGTGCCACTTTACCCTCACCCTCCAGGGAAGATACGCAGTATTTT. Translation: CATLPSPSREDTQYF.

This clone appeared once. The chain links TRBV2 to TRBJ1-2; D gene uncertain. The length of the CDR3 is 16 residues. Germline V gives CDR1 SNHLY, CDR2 FYNNEI. V lost 6 bases, J lost 1 base, and 18 bases lay in between. Here the CDR3 DNA reads TGTGCCAGCAGCGACTTTCAGCGAGAACTTAACTATGGCTACACCTTC. Its translation is CASSDFQRELNYGYTF.

The chain carries TRBV28 and TRBJ2-3, with 7 positions matching TRBD2. Germline CDR1 is MDHEN and CDR2 is SYDVKM. After removal of 5 bases from V and 3 bases from J, the junction contained 2 bases not matched to a gene. CDR3 size: 13 residues. The DNA for the CDR3 is TGTGCCAGCAGTGACGGGAGGACAGATACGCAGTATTTT. Residues: CASSDGRTDTQYF. The entire variable domain, with the rest obtained from reference TRBV28 and TRBJ2-3, is as follows: DVKVTQSSRYLVKRTGEKVFLECVQDMDHENMFWYRQDPGLGLRLIYFSYDVKMKEKGDIPEGYSVSREKKERFSLILESASTNQTSMYLCASSDGRTDTQYFGPGTRLTVL.

This chain uses TRBV28 with TRBJ1-2; 7 positions match TRBD1. Germline V lookup: CDR1 MDHEN, CDR2 SYDVKM. Trimming cost V 3 bases and J 7 bases; bases outside gene matches: 5. The CDR3 runs to 13 residues. CDR3 sequence: CASSFLDRAGYTF. As DNA, the CDR3 is TGTGCCAGCAGTTTTCTCGACAGGGCTGGCTACACCTTC.